The source of this TCR beta chain is a study of radiotherapy plus CTLA-4 blockade in lung cancer. Trimming took 3 bases from V and 0 from J, leaving 12 bases between them. Germline loops: CDR1 MDHEN, CDR2 SYDVKM. The CDR3 is 16 residues long. Study results and caveats: Among reported predictors of response, early blood T cell clone dynamics with interferon-beta performed best.

In chemo-refractory metastatic non-small-cell lung cancer, patients got ipilimumab CTLA-4 blockade together with focal radiation. Notes on this clone: Antigen specificity is unknown.

Clones were sequenced by immunoSEQ multiplex PCR, and TCRdb holds only the in-frame ones, with some missing. The sample includes 52,000 or so clones, approximately 80% of them seen just once. The sequence was obtained from a human donor with non-small cell lung cancer who had a partial response to radiotherapy plus ipilimumab. Specimen: peripheral blood, collected from a patient treated with radiotherapy plus ipilimumab. The J gene is TRBJ2-4, the V gene TRBV28; weak D call: TRBD1 (6 bases). For the CDR3, the DNA is TGTGCCAGCAGTTTCGGACAGAGACTAGCCAAAAACATTCAGTACTTC. This codes for CASSFGQRLAKNIQYF.